Following are 10 T cell receptor beta chains from one sample sequenced in a study of blood T cells in healthy people across ages (dated by TCRdb to about 2015). Library creation used 5' RACE. For sequencing, an Illumina HiSeq 2500 was employed. The second PCR ran for roughly 7 to 11 cycles and used a J-beta primer mix along with a sample-barcoded 5' primer. The public reads were reprocessed in TCRdb via fastp at Q25 and MiXCR, keeping in-frame beta chains. Entries are consolidated by CDR3 protein sequence, retaining the most common genes and DNA. Across this sample there are about 1,800,000 distinct CDR3 sequences, with 28% seen only once. Jointly, the top ten make up 7.7% of the sample. The material sequenced was blood. All receptors derive from a woman under 40 in good health.

CDR3 region: CASSRVNNSPLHF. The DNA of the CDR3 is TGTGCCAGCAGCAGGGTTAACAATTCACCCCTCCACTTT. The rearrangement uses TRBV6-5 and TRBJ1-6; TRBD1 is a possible D gene (5 bases). The CDR3 is 13 residues long. From germline, CDR1 is MNHEY and CDR2 SVGAGI. Deletions cut 6 bases from V and 7 bases from J, with 10 bases between.

This clonotype was counted a few times. The chain carries TRBV6-6 and TRBJ1-2, with TRBD1 as a possible D gene (6 bases). CDR1 and CDR2 (germline): MNHNY, SVGAGI (reference sequence). The V gene lost 2 bases and the J gene lost 4 bases, with 14 bases spanning the gap. The CDR3 has 15 residues. CDR3 amino acids: CASSYNSPGAYGYTF. The DNA for the CDR3 is TGTGCCAGCAGTTACAACTCCCCAGGGGCCTATGGCTACACCTTC.

This clonotype came up a few times. The chain employs TRBV2 and TRBJ2-7; TRBD1 aligns across 12 bases. V shed 6 bases and J 2 bases; nucleotides not matched to a gene: 2. This CDR3 has 14 amino acids. Germline CDR1 SNHLY, CDR2 FYNNEI. CDR3 in DNA: TGTGCCAGCAGGGGACAGGGGGCTACCTACGAGCAGTACTTC. Protein sequence: CASRGQGATYEQYF.

This clonotype has just a few counts. The chain employs TRBV5-1 and TRBJ1-1; possibly TRBD1 for D (5 bases). The germline V and J ends were trimmed by 4 bases and 4 bases, with 17 bases remaining between them. Germline V gives CDR1 SGHRS, CDR2 YFSETQ. This CDR3 contains 15 residues. The CDR3 protein is CASSQGGPGSTEAFF. As DNA, the CDR3 is TGCGCCAGCAGCCAGGGAGGTCCGGGGAGCACTGAAGCTTTCTTT.

This clonotype was counted between two and nine times. The rearrangement uses TRBV2 and TRBJ2-3; D gene uncertain. Germline V gene lookup returns CDR1 SNHLY and CDR2 FYNNEI. Trimming shortened V by 1 base and J by 14 bases, and 13 bases separated the two germline ends. The CDR3 runs to 12 residues. The DNA of the CDR3 is TGTGCCAGCAGTGAAGACTCGCTTATAGCGTATTTT. Translating it yields CASSEDSLIAYF.

This clonotype showed up many times. The CDR3 protein is CSARDPLLAGVEFF. The CDR3 DNA follows: TGCAGTGCTAGAGACCCGCTACTAGCGGGAGTGGAGTTCTTC. The chain combines TRBV20-1 with TRBJ2-1, with TRBD2 matching over 11 bases. This CDR3 has 14 amino acids. Per the germline V gene, CDR1 is DFQATT and CDR2 is SNEGSKA (reference sequence). J gave up 14 bases and V 0 bases, and 9 bases lay outside the gene matches.

The rearrangement joins TRBV28 to TRBJ1-1, with unresolved D. The germline V gene encodes CDR1 MDHEN and CDR2 SYDVKM. V gave up 6 bases and J gave up 8 bases, with 19 bases separating them. This CDR3 has 14 amino acids. CDR3 protein: CASSPVGLGREAFF. The DNA for the CDR3 is TGTGCCAGCAGCCCCGTGGGTTTGGGGAGGGAAGCTTTCTTT.

The chain couples TRBV12-3 or TRBV12-4 to TRBJ2-1; TRBD2 might be the D (5 bases). Trimming shortened V by 0 bases and J by 5 bases, and 17 bases separated the two germline ends. The CDR3 has 17 residues. CDR3 bases: TGTGCCAGCAGTTTAGCCAAAGCGGTCCACTCGAACAATGAGCAGTTCTTC. Translated, it gives CASSLAKAVHSNNEQFF.

This chain joins TRBV7-9 and TRBJ2-7; either TRBD1 or TRBD2 may supply D (5 bases each). V lost 4 bases to trimming and J lost 2 bases, with 18 bases between them. This CDR3 has 16 amino acids. Germline CDR1 is SEHNR and CDR2 is FQNEAQ (reference sequence). The CDR3 reads CASSSRDRDGPYEQYF. Written as DNA, the CDR3 is TGTGCCAGCAGCTCCCGGGACCGGGACGGCCCCTACGAGCAGTACTTC.

This clonotype was recorded a few times. The gene calls are TRBV6-2 or TRBV6-3 and TRBJ2-4, with D uncertain. There are 19 residues in the CDR3. CDR1 and CDR2 from the germline V gene are MNHEY and SVGEGT. With 2 bases removed from V and 3 bases from J, the gap between germline ends came to 23 bases. The CDR3 protein is CASSYPFRGVESNKNIQYF. The CDR3 region has the DNA TGTGCCAGCAGTTACCCTTTCCGAGGCGTCGAGAGTAACAAAAACATTCAGTACTTC.